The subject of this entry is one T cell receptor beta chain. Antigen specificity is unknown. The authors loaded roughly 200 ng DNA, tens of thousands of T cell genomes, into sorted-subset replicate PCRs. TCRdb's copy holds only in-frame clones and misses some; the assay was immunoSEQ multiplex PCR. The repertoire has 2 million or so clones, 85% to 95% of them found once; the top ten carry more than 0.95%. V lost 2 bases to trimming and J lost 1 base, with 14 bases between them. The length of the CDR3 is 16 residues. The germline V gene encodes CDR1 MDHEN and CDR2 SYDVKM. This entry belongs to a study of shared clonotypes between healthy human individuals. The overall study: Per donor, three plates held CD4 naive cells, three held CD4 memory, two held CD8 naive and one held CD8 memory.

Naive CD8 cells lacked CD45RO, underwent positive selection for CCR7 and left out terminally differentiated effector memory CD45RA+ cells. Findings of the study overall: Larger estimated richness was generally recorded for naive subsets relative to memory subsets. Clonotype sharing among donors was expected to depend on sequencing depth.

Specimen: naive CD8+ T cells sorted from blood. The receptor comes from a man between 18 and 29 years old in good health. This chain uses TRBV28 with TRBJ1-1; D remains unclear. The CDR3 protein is CASSLPGLIGNTEAFF. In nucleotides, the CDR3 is TGTGCCAGCAGTTTACCAGGATTAATCGGGAACACTGAAGCTTTCTTT.